The rows below give T cell receptor beta chains drawn from one sample of a study of cytomegalovirus exposure and HLA in healthy donors. Libraries were prepared by immunoSEQ multiplex PCR; TCRdb keeps only in-frame clonotypes and omits some of them. The repertoire holds about 150,000 clones, with about 68% as singletons. The sequenced material came from PBMCs. These receptors all stem from a young man in good health and CMV-seronegative. Each CDR3 is given with its conserved first and last residue. A D gene is named only where the DNA matches it firmly. Only some rows state a clone size, as once, few, many or a class for expanded clones.

d_call: TRBD1
cdr3_length: 16
j_call: TRBJ1-5
v_call: TRBV15
clone_size: NA
cdr3_nt: TGTGCCACCAGCAGACGACAGGGGGTCAGCAATCAGCCCCGGCATTTT
cdr3_aa: CATSRRQGVSNQPRHF

d_call: TRBD1
cdr3_length: 15
j_call: TRBJ2-5
v_call: TRBV10-2
clone_size: NA
cdr3_nt: TGCGCCAGCACCGGGACAGGGGCTACCCAAGAGACCCAGTACTTC
cdr3_aa: CASTGTGATQETQYF

d_call: NA
cdr3_length: 13
j_call: TRBJ2-3
v_call: TRBV7-9
clone_size: NA
cdr3_nt: TGTGCCAGCAGCCCGTCTAGCACAGATACGCAGTATTTT
cdr3_aa: CASSPSSTDTQYF

d_call: TRBD2
cdr3_length: 16
j_call: TRBJ2-3
v_call: TRBV18
clone_size: NA
cdr3_nt: TGTGCCAGCTCACCAGGACTAGCGGGAGTCGCAGATACGCAGTATTTT
cdr3_aa: CASSPGLAGVADTQYF

d_call: NA
cdr3_length: 15
j_call: TRBJ1-6
v_call: TRBV6-1
clone_size: NA
cdr3_nt: TGTGCCAGCAGTGAAGGCGGGACGGTTAATTCACCCCTCCACTTT
cdr3_aa: CASSEGGTVNSPLHF

d_call: NA
cdr3_length: 15
j_call: TRBJ1-4
v_call: TRBV7-4
clone_size: NA
cdr3_nt: TGTGCCAGCAGCTTAGGGCGACACCTGTCCGAAAAACTGTTTTTT
cdr3_aa: CASSLGRHLSEKLFF

d_call: NA
cdr3_length: 14
j_call: TRBJ2-7
v_call: TRBV6-1
clone_size: NA
cdr3_nt: TGTGCCAGCAGTGAAGGACTAGTAGGACTTGAGCAGTACTTC
cdr3_aa: CASSEGLVGLEQYF

d_call: NA
cdr3_length: 12
j_call: TRBJ1-2
v_call: TRBV6-5
clone_size: NA
cdr3_nt: TGTGCCAGCATCGACTTGAACTATGGCTACACCTTC
cdr3_aa: CASIDLNYGYTF

d_call: NA
cdr3_length: 15
j_call: TRBJ2-1
v_call: TRBV5-4
clone_size: few
cdr3_nt: TGTGCCAGCAGCTTTCAGGGGAATTTATACAATGAGCAGTTCTTC
cdr3_aa: CASSFQGNLYNEQFF

d_call: NA
cdr3_length: 12
j_call: TRBJ2-7
v_call: TRBV10-2
clone_size: NA
cdr3_nt: TGCGCCAGCAGTGAGGGAGGGCACGAGCAGTACTTC
cdr3_aa: CASSEGGHEQYF

d_call: NA
cdr3_length: 15
j_call: TRBJ2-1
v_call: TRBV15
clone_size: NA
cdr3_nt: TGTGCCACCAGCAGAGGAGGCGTGAACCTCAATGAGCAGTTCTTC
cdr3_aa: CATSRGGVNLNEQFF

d_call: TRBD2
cdr3_length: 15
j_call: TRBJ2-1
v_call: TRBV9
clone_size: few
cdr3_nt: TGTGCCAGCAGCACCCGGACTAGCGGAGACAATGAGCAGTTCTTC
cdr3_aa: CASSTRTSGDNEQFF

d_call: TRBD2
cdr3_length: 17
j_call: TRBJ2-5
v_call: TRBV28
clone_size: NA
cdr3_nt: TGTGCCAGCAGTTTATGGACTTCCTTGCGGGAGGGAGAGACCCAGTACTTC
cdr3_aa: CASSLWTSLREGETQYF

d_call: NA
cdr3_length: 15
j_call: TRBJ2-5
v_call: TRBV13
clone_size: NA
cdr3_nt: TGTGCCAGCAGCCCCAACCCGACTAGTCGGGAGACCCAGTACTTC
cdr3_aa: CASSPNPTSRETQYF

d_call: NA
cdr3_length: 14
j_call: TRBJ2-7
v_call: TRBV4-1
clone_size: NA
cdr3_nt: TGCGCCAGCAGCCCGACCACAGGGCCCGGGGAGCAGTACTTC
cdr3_aa: CASSPTTGPGEQYF

d_call: TRBD2
cdr3_length: 15
j_call: TRBJ2-7
v_call: TRBV11-2
clone_size: NA
cdr3_nt: TGTGCCAGCAGCTCCGCTAGCGGGAGCTCCTACGAGCAGTACTTC
cdr3_aa: CASSSASGSSYEQYF

d_call: NA
cdr3_length: 13
j_call: TRBJ2-7
v_call: TRBV6-1
clone_size: NA
cdr3_nt: TGTGCCGTTGGCCTTAGCGGAAGCTACGAGCAGTACTTC
cdr3_aa: CAVGLSGSYEQYF

d_call: TRBD1
cdr3_length: 17
j_call: TRBJ1-2
v_call: TRBV5-1
clone_size: once
cdr3_nt: TGCGCCAGCAGCTTCCAGACAGGGGCCCTAGCTAACTATGGCTACACCTTC
cdr3_aa: CASSFQTGALANYGYTF

d_call: NA
cdr3_length: 14
j_call: TRBJ1-5
v_call: TRBV2
clone_size: NA
cdr3_nt: TGTGCCAGCGCGAAGGGGGAAAGCAATCAGCCCCAGCATTTT
cdr3_aa: CASAKGESNQPQHF

d_call: TRBD1
cdr3_length: 14
j_call: TRBJ2-2
v_call: TRBV6-1
clone_size: NA
cdr3_nt: TGTGCCAGCGGGGGGACAGGGGAGCCCGGGGAGCTGTTTTTT
cdr3_aa: CASGGTGEPGELFF

d_call: NA
cdr3_length: 16
j_call: TRBJ1-5
v_call: TRBV28
clone_size: NA
cdr3_nt: TGTGCCAGCAGTCCGCGACAGGTCTATAGCAATCAGCCCCAGCATTTT
cdr3_aa: CASSPRQVYSNQPQHF

d_call: NA
cdr3_length: 15
j_call: TRBJ2-1
v_call: TRBV7-2
clone_size: few
cdr3_nt: TGTGCCAGCAGCCCCATGCGGGCCTCCTACAATGAGCAGTTCTTC
cdr3_aa: CASSPMRASYNEQFF

d_call: TRBD2
cdr3_length: 14
j_call: TRBJ2-3
v_call: TRBV9
clone_size: few
cdr3_nt: TGTGCCAGCAGCGCTAGCGGGAGAGCAGATACGCAGTATTTT
cdr3_aa: CASSASGRADTQYF

d_call: TRBD2
cdr3_length: 16
j_call: TRBJ2-3
v_call: TRBV7-2
clone_size: NA
cdr3_nt: TGTGCCAGCAGCTTAAGGGTAGCGGGAGAGGGAGATACGCAGTATTTT
cdr3_aa: CASSLRVAGEGDTQYF

d_call: NA
cdr3_length: 14
j_call: TRBJ2-1
v_call: TRBV10-2
clone_size: NA
cdr3_nt: TGCGCCAGCCAACAGAACTTAAACTACAATGAGCAGTTCTTC
cdr3_aa: CASQQNLNYNEQFF

d_call: NA
cdr3_length: 15
j_call: TRBJ1-4
v_call: TRBV6-5
clone_size: few
cdr3_nt: TGTGCCAGCAGTTATGGGGCCCAGGGGAGTGAAAAACTGTTTTTT
cdr3_aa: CASSYGAQGSEKLFF

d_call: NA
cdr3_length: 14
j_call: TRBJ2-7
v_call: TRBV5-6
clone_size: NA
cdr3_nt: TGTGCCAGCAGCTTCCTAAGCGGTACCTACGAGCAGTACTTC
cdr3_aa: CASSFLSGTYEQYF

d_call: NA
cdr3_length: 17
j_call: TRBJ2-5
v_call: TRBV5-1
clone_size: NA
cdr3_nt: TGCGCCAGCAGCTTGGCAACCGGGACGGGGGACCAAGAGACCCAGTACTTC
cdr3_aa: CASSLATGTGDQETQYF

d_call: TRBD2
cdr3_length: 19
j_call: TRBJ2-1
v_call: TRBV4-3
clone_size: NA
cdr3_nt: TGCGCCAGCAGCCAAGATCTAAGGACTAGCGGGCGCTCCTCGGTTGAGCAGTTCTTC
cdr3_aa: CASSQDLRTSGRSSVEQFF

d_call: TRBD2
cdr3_length: 16
j_call: TRBJ2-5
v_call: TRBV10-3
clone_size: NA
cdr3_nt: TGTGCCATCAGTGACGGCTCTAGCGGGGTTCTGGAGACCCAGTACTTC
cdr3_aa: CAISDGSSGVLETQYF

d_call: NA
cdr3_length: 13
j_call: TRBJ2-1
v_call: TRBV7-2
clone_size: NA
cdr3_nt: TGTGCCAGCAGCTTAACTCCCCGGGATGAGCAGTTCTTC
cdr3_aa: CASSLTPRDEQFF

d_call: NA
cdr3_length: 14
j_call: TRBJ1-2
v_call: TRBV5-6
clone_size: few
cdr3_nt: TGTGCCAGCAGCTTGGGATCAGAGGACTATGGCTACACCTTC
cdr3_aa: CASSLGSEDYGYTF

d_call: TRBD1
cdr3_length: 14
j_call: TRBJ1-2
v_call: TRBV6-1
clone_size: NA
cdr3_nt: TGTGCCAGCAGTGAAGTACAGGGGGTTCGGGGCTACACCTTC
cdr3_aa: CASSEVQGVRGYTF

d_call: TRBD1
cdr3_length: 18
j_call: TRBJ1-2
v_call: TRBV7-9
clone_size: NA
cdr3_nt: TGTGCCAGCAGCTTAAGGGGGACAGACCCGCGGTCGAACTATGGCTACACCTTC
cdr3_aa: CASSLRGTDPRSNYGYTF

d_call: NA
cdr3_length: 15
j_call: TRBJ2-5
v_call: TRBV7-2
clone_size: NA
cdr3_nt: TGTGCCAGCAGCTTAGGGGGGGACCTTCGGGAGACCCAGTACTTC
cdr3_aa: CASSLGGDLRETQYF

d_call: TRBD2
cdr3_length: 15
j_call: TRBJ2-7
v_call: TRBV11-2
clone_size: few
cdr3_nt: TGTGCCAGCAGGGCGACTAGCGGGAGGGCCCACGAGCAGTACTTC
cdr3_aa: CASRATSGRAHEQYF

d_call: NA
cdr3_length: 11
j_call: TRBJ2-7
v_call: TRBV6-1
clone_size: NA
cdr3_nt: TGTGCCAGCAGTGAATACTACGAGCAGTACTTC
cdr3_aa: CASSEYYEQYF

d_call: NA
cdr3_length: 15
j_call: TRBJ1-1
v_call: TRBV2
clone_size: NA
cdr3_nt: TGTGCCAGCACCATAGAGGCCACATCGAACACTGAAGCTTTCTTT
cdr3_aa: CASTIEATSNTEAFF

d_call: NA
cdr3_length: 13
j_call: TRBJ2-7
v_call: TRBV5-1
clone_size: NA
cdr3_nt: TGCGCCAGCAGCTTGGCCTCAGAATACGAGCAGTACTTC
cdr3_aa: CASSLASEYEQYF

d_call: NA
cdr3_length: 14
j_call: TRBJ2-7
v_call: TRBV5-4
clone_size: NA
cdr3_nt: TGTGCCAGCAGCTTGTTCCGGGAGATAAACGAGCAGTACTTC
cdr3_aa: CASSLFREINEQYF

d_call: TRBD1
cdr3_length: 15
j_call: TRBJ1-1
v_call: TRBV19
clone_size: NA
cdr3_nt: TGTGCCAGTAGTATAGGAGTGACAGGGGCGACTGAAGCTTTCTTT
cdr3_aa: CASSIGVTGATEAFF

d_call: NA
cdr3_length: 15
j_call: TRBJ1-4
v_call: TRBV4-1
clone_size: NA
cdr3_nt: TGCGCCAGCAGCTTTAAACCGGGACACCGTGAAAAACTGTTTTTT
cdr3_aa: CASSFKPGHREKLFF

d_call: NA
cdr3_length: 14
j_call: TRBJ1-2
v_call: TRBV29-1
clone_size: NA
cdr3_nt: TGCAGCGTTGAATACGGGCCAGGGAACTATGGCTACACCTTC
cdr3_aa: CSVEYGPGNYGYTF

d_call: NA
cdr3_length: 15
j_call: TRBJ2-5
v_call: TRBV6-5
clone_size: NA
cdr3_nt: TGTGCCAGCAGTTACTCAGGGGGATTGCAAGAGACCCAGTACTTC
cdr3_aa: CASSYSGGLQETQYF